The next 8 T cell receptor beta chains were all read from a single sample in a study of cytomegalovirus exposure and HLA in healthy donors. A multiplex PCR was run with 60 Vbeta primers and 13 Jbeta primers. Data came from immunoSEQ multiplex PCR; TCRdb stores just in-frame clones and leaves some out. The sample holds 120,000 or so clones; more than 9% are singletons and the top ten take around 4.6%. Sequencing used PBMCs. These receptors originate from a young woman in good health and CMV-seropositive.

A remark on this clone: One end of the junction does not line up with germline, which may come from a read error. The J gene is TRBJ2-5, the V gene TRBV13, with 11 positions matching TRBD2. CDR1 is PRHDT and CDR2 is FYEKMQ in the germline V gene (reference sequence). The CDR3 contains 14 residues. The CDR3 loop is CASSLAGGGETQYF. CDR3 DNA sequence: TGTGCCAGCAGTTTAGCGGGAGGGGGGGAGACCCAGTACTTC.

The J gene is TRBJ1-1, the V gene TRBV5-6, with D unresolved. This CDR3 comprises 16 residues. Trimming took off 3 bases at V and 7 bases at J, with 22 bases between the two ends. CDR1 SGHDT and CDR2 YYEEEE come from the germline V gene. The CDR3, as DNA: TGTGCCAGCAGCTCGGGGAGTTTTCGTTTAACGGGTGAAGCTTTCTTT. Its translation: CASSSGSFRLTGEAFF.

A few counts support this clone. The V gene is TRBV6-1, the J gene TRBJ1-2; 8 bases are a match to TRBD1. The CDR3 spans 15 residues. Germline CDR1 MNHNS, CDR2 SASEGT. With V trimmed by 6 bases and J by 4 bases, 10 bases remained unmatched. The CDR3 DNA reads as TGTGCCAGCAGCTCCCCGGACAGGGAGGCCTATGGCTACACCTTC. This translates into CASSSPDREAYGYTF.

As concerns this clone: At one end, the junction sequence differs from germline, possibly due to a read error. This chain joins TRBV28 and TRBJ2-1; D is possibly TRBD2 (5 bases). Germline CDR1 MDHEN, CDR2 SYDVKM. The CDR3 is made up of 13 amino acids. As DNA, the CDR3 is TGTGCCAGAAGTTCCACTAGTGGCGATGAGCAGTTCTTC. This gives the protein CARSSTSGDEQFF.

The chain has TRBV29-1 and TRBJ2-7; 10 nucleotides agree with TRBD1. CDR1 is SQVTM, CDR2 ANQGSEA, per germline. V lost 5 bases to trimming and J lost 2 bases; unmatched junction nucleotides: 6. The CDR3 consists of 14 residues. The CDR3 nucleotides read TGCAGCGTTCATCAGGACAGGGGGACCTACGAGCAGTACTTC. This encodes CSVHQDRGTYEQYF.

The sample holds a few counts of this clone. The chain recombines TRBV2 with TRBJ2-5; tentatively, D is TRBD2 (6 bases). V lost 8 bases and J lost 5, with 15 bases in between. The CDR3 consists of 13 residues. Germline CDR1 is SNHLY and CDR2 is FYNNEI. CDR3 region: CASLLGGRETQYF. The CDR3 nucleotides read TGTGCCAGCCTACTCGGGGGTCGGGAGACCCAGTACTTC. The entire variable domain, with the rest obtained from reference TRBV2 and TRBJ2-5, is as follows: EPEVTQTPSHQVTQMGQEVILRCVPISNHLYFYWYRQILGQKVEFLVSFYNNEISEKSEIFDDQFSVERPDGSNFTLKIRSTKLEDSAMYFCASLLGGRETQYFGPGTRLLVL.

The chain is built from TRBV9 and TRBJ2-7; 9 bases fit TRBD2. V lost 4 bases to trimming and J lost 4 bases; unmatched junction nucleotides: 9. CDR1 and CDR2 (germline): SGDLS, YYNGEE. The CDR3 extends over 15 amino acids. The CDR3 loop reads CASSPQGLADYEQYF. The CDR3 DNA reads TGTGCCAGCAGCCCGCAGGGACTAGCAGATTACGAGCAGTACTTC. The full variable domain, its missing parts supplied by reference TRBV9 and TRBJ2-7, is DSGVTQTPKHLITATGQRVTLRCSPRSGDLSVYWYQQSLDQGLQFLIQYYNGEERAKGNILERFSAQQFPDLHSELNLSSLELGDSALYFCASSPQGLADYEQYFGPGTRLTVT.

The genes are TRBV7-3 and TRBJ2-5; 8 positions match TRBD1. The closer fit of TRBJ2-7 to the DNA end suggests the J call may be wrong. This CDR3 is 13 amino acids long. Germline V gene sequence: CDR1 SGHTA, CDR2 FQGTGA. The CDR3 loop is CASSFDRGGEQYF. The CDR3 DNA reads TGTGCCAGCAGCTTCGACAGGGGAGGCGAGCAGTACTTC.